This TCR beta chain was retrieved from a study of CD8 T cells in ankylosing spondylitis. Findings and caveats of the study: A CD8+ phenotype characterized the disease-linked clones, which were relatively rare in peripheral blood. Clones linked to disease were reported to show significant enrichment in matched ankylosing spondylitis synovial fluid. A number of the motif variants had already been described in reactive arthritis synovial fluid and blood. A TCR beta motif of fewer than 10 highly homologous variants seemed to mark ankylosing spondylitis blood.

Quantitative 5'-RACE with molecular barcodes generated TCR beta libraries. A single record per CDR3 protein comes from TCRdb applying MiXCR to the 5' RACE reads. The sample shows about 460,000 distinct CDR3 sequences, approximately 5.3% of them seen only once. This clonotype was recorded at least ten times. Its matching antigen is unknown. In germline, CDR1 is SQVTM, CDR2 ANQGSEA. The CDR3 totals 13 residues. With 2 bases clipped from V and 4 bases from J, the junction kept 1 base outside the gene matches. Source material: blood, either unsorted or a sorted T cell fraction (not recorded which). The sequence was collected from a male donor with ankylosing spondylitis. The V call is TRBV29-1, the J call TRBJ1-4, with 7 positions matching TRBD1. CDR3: CSVEQGDNEKLFF. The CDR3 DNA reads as TGCAGCGTTGAACAGGGGGATAATGAAAAACTGTTTTTT.